This TCR beta chain stems from a study of cytomegalovirus exposure and HLA in healthy donors. Notes on the study in general: Among TCR beta chains, those listed as cytomegalovirus-associated numbered some 160.

For this clone: What it binds is unknown.

Researchers ran the PCR with 60 Vbeta and 13 Jbeta primers. Sequenced by immunoSEQ multiplex PCR; TCRdb stores in-frame clones only, minus some. The repertoire consists of roughly 160,000 clones, with around 72% occurring once and the leading ten covering around 3.2%. Trimming cost V 5 bases and J 1 base; bases outside gene matches: 2. In germline, CDR1 is SGHTA, CDR2 FQGNSA. This CDR3 contains 14 residues. The rearrangement links TRBV7-2 to TRBJ1-1; 9 nucleotides align to TRBD1. The TCR originated in a woman aged 45-65 years in good health and CMV-seropositive. Sample: PBMCs. The chain's CDR3 is CASSRGQGNTEAFF. CDR3 coding DNA: TGTGCCAGCAGCAGGGGACAGGGGAACACTGAAGCTTTCTTT.